The clone carrying this T cell receptor (beta chain) was detected only a few times. CDR3 size: 14 residues. Trimming shortened V by 3 bases and J by 1 base, and 8 bases separated the two germline ends. The germline V gene encodes CDR1 MDHEN and CDR2 SYDVKM. Symptom resolution, clearance, or two negative PCRs marked the recovered donors of Cohort 3. The data belong to a study of blood T cell repertoires in COVID-19. Study as a whole: PBMCs, B-cell-depleted T cells, or T cells provided the cDNA or gDNA that made up the material.

In the original workflow: Estimation of nucleated cell counts was performed using reference gene primer amplification. TCRdb keeps only in-frame clones here, not all; method: immunoSEQ multiplex PCR. The V and J calls and clone size were taken over from that table, and D and trimming were inferred from the DNA. The sample lists under 300,000 clones, roughly 85% occurring once. The material sequenced was PBMCs or T cells enriched from blood (not recorded which). This sequence originates from a woman aged 45-59 years who had recovered from COVID-19. This rearrangement joins TRBV28 to TRBJ2-3; D possibly corresponds to TRBD2 (5 bases). CDR3 amino acids: CASSFQRRTDTQYF. CDR3 DNA sequence: TGTGCCAGCAGTTTTCAGCGGCGCACAGATACGCAGTATTTT.